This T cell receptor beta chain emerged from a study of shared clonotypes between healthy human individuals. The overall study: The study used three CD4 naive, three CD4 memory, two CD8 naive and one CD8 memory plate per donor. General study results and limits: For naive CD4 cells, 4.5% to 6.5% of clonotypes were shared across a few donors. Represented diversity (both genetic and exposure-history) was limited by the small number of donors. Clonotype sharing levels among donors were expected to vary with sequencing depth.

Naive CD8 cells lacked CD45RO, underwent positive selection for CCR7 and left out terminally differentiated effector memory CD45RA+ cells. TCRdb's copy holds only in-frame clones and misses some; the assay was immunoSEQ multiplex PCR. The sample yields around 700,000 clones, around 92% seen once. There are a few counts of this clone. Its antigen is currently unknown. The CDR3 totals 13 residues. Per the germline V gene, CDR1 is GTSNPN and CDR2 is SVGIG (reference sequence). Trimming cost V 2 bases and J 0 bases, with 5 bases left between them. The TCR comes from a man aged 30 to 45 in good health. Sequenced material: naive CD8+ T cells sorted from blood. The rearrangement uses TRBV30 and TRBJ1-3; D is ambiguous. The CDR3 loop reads CAWSLYSGNTIYF. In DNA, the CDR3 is TGTGCCTGGAGTTTGTACTCTGGAAACACCATATATTTT.